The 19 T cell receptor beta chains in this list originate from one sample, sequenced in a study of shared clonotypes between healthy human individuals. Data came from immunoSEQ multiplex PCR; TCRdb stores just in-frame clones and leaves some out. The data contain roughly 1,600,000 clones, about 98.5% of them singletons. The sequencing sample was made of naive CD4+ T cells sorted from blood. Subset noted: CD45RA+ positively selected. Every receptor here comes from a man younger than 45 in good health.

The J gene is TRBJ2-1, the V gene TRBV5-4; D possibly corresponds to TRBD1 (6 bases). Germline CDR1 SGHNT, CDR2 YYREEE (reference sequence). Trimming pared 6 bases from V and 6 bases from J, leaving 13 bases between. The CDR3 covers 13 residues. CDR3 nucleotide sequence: TGTGCCAGCAACTTAGGGGGTCTCAATGAGCAGTTCTTC. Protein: CASNLGGLNEQFF.

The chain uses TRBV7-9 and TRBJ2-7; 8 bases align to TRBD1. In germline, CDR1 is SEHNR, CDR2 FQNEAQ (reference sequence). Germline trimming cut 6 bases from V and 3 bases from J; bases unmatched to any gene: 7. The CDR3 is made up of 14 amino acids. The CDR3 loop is CASSRGQGDYEQYF. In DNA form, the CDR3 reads TGTGCCAGCAGTCGCGGACAGGGCGACTACGAGCAGTACTTC.

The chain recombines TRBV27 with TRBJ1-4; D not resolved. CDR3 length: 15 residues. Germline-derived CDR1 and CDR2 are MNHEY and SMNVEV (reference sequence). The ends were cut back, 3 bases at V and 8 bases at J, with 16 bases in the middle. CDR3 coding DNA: TGTGCCAGCAGTTTCGTACAGACCCAACTCGAAAAACTGTTTTTT. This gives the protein CASSFVQTQLEKLFF.

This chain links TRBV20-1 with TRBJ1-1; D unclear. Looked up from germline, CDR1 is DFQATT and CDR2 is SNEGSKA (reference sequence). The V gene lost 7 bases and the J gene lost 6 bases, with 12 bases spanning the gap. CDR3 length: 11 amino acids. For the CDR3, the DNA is TGCAGTGGCGGGAGGGATCCTGAAGCTTTCTTT. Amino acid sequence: CSGGRDPEAFF.

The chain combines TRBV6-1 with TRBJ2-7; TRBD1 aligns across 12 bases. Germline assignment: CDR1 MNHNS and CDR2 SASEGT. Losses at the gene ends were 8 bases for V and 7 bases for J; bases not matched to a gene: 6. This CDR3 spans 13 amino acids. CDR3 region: CASWDRGLGEQYF. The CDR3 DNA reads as TGTGCCAGCTGGGACAGGGGGCTTGGAGAGCAGTACTTC.

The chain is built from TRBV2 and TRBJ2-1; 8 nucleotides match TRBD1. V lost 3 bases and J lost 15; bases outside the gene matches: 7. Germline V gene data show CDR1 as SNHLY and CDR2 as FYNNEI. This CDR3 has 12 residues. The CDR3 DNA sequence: TGTGCCAGCAGTGATCGCGACAGGGGTACGTTCTTC. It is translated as CASSDRDRGTFF.

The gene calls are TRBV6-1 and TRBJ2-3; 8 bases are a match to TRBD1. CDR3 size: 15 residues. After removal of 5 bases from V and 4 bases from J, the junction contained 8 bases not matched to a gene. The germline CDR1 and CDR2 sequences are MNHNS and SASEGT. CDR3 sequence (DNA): TGTGCCAGCAGTACGGACAGGGCGGCGCCAGATACGCAGTATTTT. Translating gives CASSTDRAAPDTQYF.

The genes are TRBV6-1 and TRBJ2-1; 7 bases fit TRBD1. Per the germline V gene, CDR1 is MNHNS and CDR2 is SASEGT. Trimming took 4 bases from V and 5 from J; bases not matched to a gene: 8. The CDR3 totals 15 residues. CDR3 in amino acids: CASSARGWDDNEQFF. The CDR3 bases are TGTGCCAGCAGTGCCAGGGGGTGGGACGACAATGAGCAGTTCTTC.

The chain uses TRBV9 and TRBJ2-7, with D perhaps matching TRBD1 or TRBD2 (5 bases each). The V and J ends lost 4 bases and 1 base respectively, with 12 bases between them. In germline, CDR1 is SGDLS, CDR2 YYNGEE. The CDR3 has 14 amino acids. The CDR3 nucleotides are TGTGCCAGCAGCTTGGGACCGCTGTCCTACGAGCAGTACTTC. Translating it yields CASSLGPLSYEQYF.

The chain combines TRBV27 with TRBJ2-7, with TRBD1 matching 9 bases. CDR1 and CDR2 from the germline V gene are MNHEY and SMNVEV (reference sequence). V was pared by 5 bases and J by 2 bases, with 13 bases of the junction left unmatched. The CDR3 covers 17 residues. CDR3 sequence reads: CASSLRKGTGMTYEQYF. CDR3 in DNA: TGTGCCAGCAGTCTTCGTAAGGGGACAGGGATGACCTACGAGCAGTACTTC.

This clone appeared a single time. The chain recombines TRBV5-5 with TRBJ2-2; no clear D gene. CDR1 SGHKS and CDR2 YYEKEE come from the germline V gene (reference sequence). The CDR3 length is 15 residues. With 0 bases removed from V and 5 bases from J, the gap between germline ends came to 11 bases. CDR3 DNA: TGTGCCAGCAGCTTGGCCGAATCATGGACCGGGGAGCTGTTTTTT. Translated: CASSLAESWTGELFF.

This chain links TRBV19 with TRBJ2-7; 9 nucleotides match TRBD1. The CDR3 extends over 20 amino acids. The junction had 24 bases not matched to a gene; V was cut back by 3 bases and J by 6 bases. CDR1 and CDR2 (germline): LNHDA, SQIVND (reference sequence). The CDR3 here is CASSMTWGTGRPTTAFEQYF. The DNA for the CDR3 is TGTGCCAGTAGTATGACGTGGGGGACAGGGAGACCTACTACTGCGTTCGAGCAGTACTTC.

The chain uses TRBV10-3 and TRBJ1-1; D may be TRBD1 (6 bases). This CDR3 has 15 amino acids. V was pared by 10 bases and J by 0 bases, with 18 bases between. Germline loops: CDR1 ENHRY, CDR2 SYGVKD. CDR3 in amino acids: CATTQGFQMNTEAFF. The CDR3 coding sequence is TGTGCCACGACCCAGGGGTTCCAGATGAACACTGAAGCTTTCTTT.

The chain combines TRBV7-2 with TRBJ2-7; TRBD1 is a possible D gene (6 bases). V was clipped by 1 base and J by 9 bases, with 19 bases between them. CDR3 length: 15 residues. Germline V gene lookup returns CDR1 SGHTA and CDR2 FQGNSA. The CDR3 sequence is CASSLEVGGSMGQYF. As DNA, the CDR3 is TGTGCCAGCAGCTTAGAAGTTGGGGGCTCAATGGGGCAGTACTTC.

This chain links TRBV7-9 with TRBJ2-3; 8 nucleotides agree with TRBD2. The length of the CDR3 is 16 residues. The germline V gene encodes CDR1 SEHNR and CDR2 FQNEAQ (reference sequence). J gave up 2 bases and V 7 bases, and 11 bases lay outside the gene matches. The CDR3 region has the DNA TGTGCCAGCACCTTTGGGCAGGGACTAGACACAGATACGCAGTATTTT. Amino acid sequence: CASTFGQGLDTDTQYF. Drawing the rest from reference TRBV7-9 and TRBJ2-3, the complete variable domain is DTGVSQNPRHKITKRGQNVTFRCDPISEHNRLYWYRQTLGQGPEFLTYFQNEAQLEKSRLLSDRFSAERPKGSFSTLEIQRTEQGDSAMYLCASTFGQGLDTDTQYFGPGTRLTVL.

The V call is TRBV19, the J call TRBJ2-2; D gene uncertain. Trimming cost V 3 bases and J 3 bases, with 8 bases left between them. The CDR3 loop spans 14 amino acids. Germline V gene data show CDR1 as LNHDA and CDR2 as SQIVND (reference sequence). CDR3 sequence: CASSMYRYTGELFF. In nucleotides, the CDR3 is TGTGCCAGTAGTATGTACAGATACACCGGGGAGCTGTTTTTT. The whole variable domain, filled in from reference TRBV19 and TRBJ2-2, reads DGGITQSPKYLFRKEGQNVTLSCEQNLNHDAMYWYRQDPGQGLRLIYYSQIVNDFQKGDIAEGYSVSREKKESFPLTVTSAQKNPTAFYLCASSMYRYTGELFFGEGSRLTVL.

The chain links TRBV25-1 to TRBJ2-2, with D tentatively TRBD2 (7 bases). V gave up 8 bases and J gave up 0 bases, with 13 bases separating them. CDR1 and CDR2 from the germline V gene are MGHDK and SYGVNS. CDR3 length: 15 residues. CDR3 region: CASGGGFSNTGELFF. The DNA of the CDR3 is TGTGCCAGCGGCGGGGGCTTCTCGAACACCGGGGAGCTGTTTTTT. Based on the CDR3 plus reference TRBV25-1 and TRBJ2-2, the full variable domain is EADIYQTPRYLVIGTGKKITLECSQTMGHDKMYWYQQDPGMELHLIHYSYGVNSTEKGDLSSESTVSRIRTEHFPLTLESARPSHTSQYLCASGGGFSNTGELFFGEGSRLTVL.

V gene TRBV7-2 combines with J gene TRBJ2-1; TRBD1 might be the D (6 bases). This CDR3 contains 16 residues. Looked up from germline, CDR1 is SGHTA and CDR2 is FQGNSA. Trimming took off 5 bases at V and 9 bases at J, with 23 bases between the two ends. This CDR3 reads CASSLRGSLVGAEQFF. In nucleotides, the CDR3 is TGTGCCAGCAGCCTAAGGGGGTCGTTAGTAGGTGCTGAGCAGTTCTTC.

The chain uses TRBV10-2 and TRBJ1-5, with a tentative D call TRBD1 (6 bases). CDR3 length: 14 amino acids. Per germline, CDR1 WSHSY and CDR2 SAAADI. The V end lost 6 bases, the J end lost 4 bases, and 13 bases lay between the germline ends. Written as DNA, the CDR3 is TGCGCCAGCAGACCGACAGGTACTAATCAGCCCCAGCATTTT. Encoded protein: CASRPTGTNQPQHF.